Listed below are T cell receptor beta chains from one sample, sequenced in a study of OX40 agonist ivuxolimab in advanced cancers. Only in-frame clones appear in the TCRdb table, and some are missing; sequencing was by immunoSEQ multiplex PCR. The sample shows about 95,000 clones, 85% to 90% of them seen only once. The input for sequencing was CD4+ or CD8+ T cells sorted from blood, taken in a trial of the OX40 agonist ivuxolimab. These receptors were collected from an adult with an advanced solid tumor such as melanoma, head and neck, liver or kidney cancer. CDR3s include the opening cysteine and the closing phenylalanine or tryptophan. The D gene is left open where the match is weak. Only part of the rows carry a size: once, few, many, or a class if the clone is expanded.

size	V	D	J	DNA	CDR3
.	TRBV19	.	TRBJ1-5	TGTGCCAGTAGTGCCGAGTATCAGCCCCAGCATTTT	CASSAEYQPQHF
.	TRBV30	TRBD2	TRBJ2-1	TGTGCCTGGAGTGTACCTGACGGGGGGGCCGGTCATGAGCAGTTCTTC	CAWSVPDGGAGHEQFF
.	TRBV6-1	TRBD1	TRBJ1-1	TGTGCCAGCAGTGCGTTAGTTACAGGGGGGAACACTGAAGCTTTCTTT	CASSALVTGGNTEAFF
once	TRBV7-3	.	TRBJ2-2	TGTGCCAGCAGCTTTGGTCGGCAGGGGAACACCGGGGAGCTGTTTTTT	CASSFGRQGNTGELFF
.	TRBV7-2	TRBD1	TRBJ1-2	TGTGCCAGCAGCTTATCTCGCGACAGGGGAACTCAATATGGCTACACCTTC	CASSLSRDRGTQYGYTF
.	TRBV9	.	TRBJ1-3	TGTGCCAGCAGCGTAGGACCTGACAGTACAAACACCATATATTTT	CASSVGPDSTNTIYF
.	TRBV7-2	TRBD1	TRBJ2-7	TGTGCCAGCAGCTCACGACAGGGAAACTACGAGCAGTACTTC	CASSSRQGNYEQYF
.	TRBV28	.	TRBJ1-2	TGTGCCAGCAGGGCGACTAACTATGGCTACACCTTC	CASRATNYGYTF
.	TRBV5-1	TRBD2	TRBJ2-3	TGCGCCAGCAGCCCCCATAGCGGGGGGCGAGGCACAGATACGCAGTATTTT	CASSPHSGGRGTDTQYF
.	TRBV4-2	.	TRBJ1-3	TGTGCCAGCAGCCAAGAAGCCGTTCGTACCTCTGGAAACACCATATATTTT	CASSQEAVRTSGNTIYF
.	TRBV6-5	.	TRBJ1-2	TGTGCCAGCAGTCCTAGACAGTATTATGGCTACACCTTC	CASSPRQYYGYTF
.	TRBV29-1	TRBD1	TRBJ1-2	TGCAGCGTTGATAGGACAGGGGGCGTCTATGGCTACACCTTC	CSVDRTGGVYGYTF
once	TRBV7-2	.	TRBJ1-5	TGTGCCAGCAGCTCCCACAGCAATCAGCCCCAGCATTTT	CASSSHSNQPQHF
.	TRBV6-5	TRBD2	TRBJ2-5	TGTGCCAGCAGTTACACCACGGGAGGGAGAGAGACCCAGTACTTC	CASSYTTGGRETQYF
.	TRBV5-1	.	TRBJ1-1	TGCGCCAGCAGCTTGGACTCGACGGTGAACACTGAAGCTTTCTTT	CASSLDSTVNTEAFF
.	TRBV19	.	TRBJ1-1	TGTGCCAGTAGCACCAGGACAGCCCTCAACACTGAAGCTTTCTTT	CASSTRTALNTEAFF
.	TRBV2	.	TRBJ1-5	TGTGCCAGCAGCCTTGATAAAAGCAATCAGCCCCAGCATTTT	CASSLDKSNQPQHF